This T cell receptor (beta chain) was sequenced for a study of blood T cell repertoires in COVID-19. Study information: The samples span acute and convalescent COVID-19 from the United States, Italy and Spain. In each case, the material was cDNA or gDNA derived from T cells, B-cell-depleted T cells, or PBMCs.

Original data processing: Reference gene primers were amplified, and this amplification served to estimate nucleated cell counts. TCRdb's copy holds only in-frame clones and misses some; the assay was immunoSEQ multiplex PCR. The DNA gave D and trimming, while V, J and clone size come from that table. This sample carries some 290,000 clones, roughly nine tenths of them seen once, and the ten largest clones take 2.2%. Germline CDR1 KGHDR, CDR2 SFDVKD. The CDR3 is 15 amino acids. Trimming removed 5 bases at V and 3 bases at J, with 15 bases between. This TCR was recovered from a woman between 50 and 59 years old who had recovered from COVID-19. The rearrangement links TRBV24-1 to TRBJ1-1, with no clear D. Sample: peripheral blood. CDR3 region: CATSGARPVDTEAFF. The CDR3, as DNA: TGTGCCACCAGTGGAGCCAGGCCCGTCGACACTGAAGCTTTCTTT.